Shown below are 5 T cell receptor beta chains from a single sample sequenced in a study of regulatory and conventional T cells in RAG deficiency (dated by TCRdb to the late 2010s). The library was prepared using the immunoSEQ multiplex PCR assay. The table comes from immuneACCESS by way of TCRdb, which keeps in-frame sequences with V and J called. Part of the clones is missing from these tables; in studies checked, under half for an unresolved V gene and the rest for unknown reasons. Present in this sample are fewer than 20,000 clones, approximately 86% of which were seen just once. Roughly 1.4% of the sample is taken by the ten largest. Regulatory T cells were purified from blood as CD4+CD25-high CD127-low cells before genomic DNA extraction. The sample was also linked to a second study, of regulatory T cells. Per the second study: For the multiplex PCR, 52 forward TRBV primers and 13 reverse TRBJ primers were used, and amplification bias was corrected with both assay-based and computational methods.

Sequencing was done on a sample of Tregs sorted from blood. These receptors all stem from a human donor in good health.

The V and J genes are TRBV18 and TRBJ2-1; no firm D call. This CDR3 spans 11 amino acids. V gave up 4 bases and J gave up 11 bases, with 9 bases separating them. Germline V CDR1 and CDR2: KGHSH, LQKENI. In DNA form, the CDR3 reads TGTGCCAGCTCACTCCGACGGAAGCAGTTCTTC. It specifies CASSLRRKQFF.

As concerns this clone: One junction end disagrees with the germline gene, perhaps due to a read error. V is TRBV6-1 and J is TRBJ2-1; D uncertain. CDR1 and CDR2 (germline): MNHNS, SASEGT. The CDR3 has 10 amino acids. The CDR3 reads CASSEAKNIF. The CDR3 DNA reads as TGTGCCAGCAGTGAAGCGAAGAACATCTTC.

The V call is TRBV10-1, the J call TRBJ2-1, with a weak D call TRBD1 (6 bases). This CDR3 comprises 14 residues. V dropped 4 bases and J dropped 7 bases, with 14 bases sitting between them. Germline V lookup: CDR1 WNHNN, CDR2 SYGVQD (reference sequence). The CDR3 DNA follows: TGCGCCAGCAGTGGTACAGGGAGAGGAAATGAGCAGTTCTTC. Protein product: CASSGTGRGNEQFF.

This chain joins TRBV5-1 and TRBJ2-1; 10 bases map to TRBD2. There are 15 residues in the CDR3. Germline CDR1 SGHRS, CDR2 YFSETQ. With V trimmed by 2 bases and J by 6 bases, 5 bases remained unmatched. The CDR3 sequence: CASSFGTSGTNEQFF. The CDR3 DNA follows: TGCGCCAGCAGCTTTGGTACTAGCGGGACCAATGAGCAGTTCTTC.

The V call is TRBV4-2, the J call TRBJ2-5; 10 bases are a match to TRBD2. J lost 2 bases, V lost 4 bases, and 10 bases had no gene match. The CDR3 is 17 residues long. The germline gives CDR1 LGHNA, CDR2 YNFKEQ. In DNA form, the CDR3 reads TGTGCCAGCAGCCCAGGAGGGGTAGCGGGGGGACAAGAGACCCAGTACTTC. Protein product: CASSPGGVAGGQETQYF.